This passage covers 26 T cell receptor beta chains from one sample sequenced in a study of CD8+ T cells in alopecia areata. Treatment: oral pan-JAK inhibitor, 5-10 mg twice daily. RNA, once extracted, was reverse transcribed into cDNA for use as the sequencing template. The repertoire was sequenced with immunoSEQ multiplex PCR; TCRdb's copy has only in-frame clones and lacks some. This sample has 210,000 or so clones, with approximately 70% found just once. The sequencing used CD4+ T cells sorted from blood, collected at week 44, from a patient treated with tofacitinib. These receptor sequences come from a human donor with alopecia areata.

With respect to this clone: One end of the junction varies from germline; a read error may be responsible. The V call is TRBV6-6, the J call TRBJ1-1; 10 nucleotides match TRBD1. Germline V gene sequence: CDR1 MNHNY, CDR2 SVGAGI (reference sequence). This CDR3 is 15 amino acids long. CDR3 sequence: CAISDPGTGDPEAFF. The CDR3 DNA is TGTGCCATCAGTGATCCCGGGACAGGGGATCCTGAAGCTTTCTTT.

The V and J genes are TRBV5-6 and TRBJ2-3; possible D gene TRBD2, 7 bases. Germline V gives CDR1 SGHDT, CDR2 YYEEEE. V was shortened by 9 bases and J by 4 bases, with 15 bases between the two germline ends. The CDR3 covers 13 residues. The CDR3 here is CATSRGRADTQYF. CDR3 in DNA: TGTGCCACCTCGAGGGGGAGGGCAGATACGCAGTATTTT.

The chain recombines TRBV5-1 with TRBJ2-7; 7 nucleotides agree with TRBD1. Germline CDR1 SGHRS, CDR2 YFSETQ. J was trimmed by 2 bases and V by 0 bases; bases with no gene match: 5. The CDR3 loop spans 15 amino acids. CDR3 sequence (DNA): TGCGCCAGCAGCTTGGTACAGGGGCCGGCCTACGAGCAGTACTTC. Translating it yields CASSLVQGPAYEQYF.

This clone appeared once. The CDR3 DNA is TGTGCCACCGCGGGCTATGGGGCGGGAGCCGGGGAGCTGTTTTTT. It yields the protein CATAGYGAGAGELFF. The chain employs TRBV7-2 and TRBJ2-2; 7 nucleotides align to TRBD2. CDR3 length equals 15 residues. V lost 10 bases, J lost 6 bases, and 14 bases stayed unmatched. Germline CDR1 is SGHTA and CDR2 is FQGNSA.

The CDR3 here is CASYPGPPRYGYTF. The CDR3 coding sequence is TGTGCCTCGTACCCGGGACCGCCGAGGTATGGCTACACCTTC. The V call is TRBV30, the J call TRBJ1-2; TRBD1 is a possible D gene (5 bases). Germline assignment: CDR1 GTSNPN and CDR2 SVGIG (reference sequence). Trimming shortened V by 7 bases and J by 5 bases, and 20 bases separated the two germline ends. The CDR3 covers 14 residues.

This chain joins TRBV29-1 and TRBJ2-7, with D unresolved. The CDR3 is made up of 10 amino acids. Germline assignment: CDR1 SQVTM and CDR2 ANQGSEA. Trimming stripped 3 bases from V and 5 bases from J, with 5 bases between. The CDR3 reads CSVDGHEQYF. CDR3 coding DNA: TGCAGCGTTGACGGGCACGAGCAGTACTTC.

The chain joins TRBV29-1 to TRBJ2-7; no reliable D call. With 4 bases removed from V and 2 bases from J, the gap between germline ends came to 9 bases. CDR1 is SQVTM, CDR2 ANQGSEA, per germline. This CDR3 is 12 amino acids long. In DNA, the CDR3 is TGCAGCGTTGGCGAAGGGACCTACGAGCAGTACTTC. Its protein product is CSVGEGTYEQYF.

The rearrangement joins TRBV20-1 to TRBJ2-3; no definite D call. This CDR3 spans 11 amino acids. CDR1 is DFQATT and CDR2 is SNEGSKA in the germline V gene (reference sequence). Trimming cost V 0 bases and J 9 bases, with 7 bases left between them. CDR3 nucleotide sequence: TGCAGTGCTAGAGACAGCCAGACGCAGTATTTT. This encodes CSARDSQTQYF.

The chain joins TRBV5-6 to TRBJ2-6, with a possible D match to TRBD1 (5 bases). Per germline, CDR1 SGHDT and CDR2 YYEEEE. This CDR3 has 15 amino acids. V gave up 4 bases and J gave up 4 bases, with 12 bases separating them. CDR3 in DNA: TGTGCCAGCAGCGAAGGGGCTGGGGGGGCCAACGTCCTGACTTTC. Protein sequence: CASSEGAGGANVLTF. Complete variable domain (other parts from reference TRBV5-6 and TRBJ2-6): DAGVTQSPTHLIKTRGQQVTLRCSPKSGHDTVSWYQQALGQGPQFIFQYYEEEERQRGNFPDRFSGHQFPNYSSELNVNALLLGDSALYLCASSEGAGGANVLTFGAGSRLTVL.

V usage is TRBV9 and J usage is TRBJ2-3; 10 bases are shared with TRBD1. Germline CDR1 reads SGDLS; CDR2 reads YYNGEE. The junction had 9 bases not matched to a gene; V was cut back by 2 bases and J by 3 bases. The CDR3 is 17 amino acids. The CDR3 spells CASSVVRDRGRTDTQYF. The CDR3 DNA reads TGTGCCAGCAGCGTCGTCCGGGACAGGGGTAGAACAGATACGCAGTATTTT.

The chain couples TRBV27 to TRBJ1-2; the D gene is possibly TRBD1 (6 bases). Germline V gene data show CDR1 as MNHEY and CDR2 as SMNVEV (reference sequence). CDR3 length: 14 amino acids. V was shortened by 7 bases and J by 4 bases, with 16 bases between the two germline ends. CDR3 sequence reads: CASTQVGASYGYTF. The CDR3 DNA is TGTGCCAGCACCCAAGTGGGGGCGAGCTATGGCTACACCTTC.

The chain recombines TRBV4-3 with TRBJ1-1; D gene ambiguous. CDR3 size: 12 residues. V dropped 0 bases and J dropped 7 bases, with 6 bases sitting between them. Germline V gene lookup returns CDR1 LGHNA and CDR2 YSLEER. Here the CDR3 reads CASSQEGFEAFF. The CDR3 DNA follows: TGCGCCAGCAGCCAAGAAGGGTTTGAAGCTTTCTTT.

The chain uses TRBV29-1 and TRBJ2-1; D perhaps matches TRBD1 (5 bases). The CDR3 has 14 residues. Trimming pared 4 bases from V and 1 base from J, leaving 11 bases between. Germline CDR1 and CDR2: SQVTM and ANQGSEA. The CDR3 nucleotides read TGCAGCGTTGTGGTTAGGGGATCCTACAATGAGCAGTTCTTC. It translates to CSVVVRGSYNEQFF.

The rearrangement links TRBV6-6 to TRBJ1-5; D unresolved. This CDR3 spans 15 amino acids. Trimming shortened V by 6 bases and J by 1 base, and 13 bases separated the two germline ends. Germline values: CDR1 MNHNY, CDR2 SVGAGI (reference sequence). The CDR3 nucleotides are TGTGCCAGCAGCTTTGAAAGTGGGAGCAATCAGCCCCAGCATTTT. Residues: CASSFESGSNQPQHF.

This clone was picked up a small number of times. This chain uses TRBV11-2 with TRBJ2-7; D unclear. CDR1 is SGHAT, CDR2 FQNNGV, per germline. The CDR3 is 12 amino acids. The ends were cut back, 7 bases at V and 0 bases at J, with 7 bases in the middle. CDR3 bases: TGTGCCAGCACCCAGGACTCCTACGAGCAGTACTTC. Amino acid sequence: CASTQDSYEQYF.

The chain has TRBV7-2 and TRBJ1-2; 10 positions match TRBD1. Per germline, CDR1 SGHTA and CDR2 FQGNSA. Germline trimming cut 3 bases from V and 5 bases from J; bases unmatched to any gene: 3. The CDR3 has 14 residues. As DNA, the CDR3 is TGTGCCAGCAGCTTCCGGGGACAGGGGTATGGCTACACCTTC. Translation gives CASSFRGQGYGYTF.

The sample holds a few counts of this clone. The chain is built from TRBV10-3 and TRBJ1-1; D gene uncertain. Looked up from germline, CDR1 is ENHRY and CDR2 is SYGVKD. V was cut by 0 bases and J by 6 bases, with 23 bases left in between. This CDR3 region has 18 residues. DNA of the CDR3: TGTGCCATCAGTGAGTCAACGGGAGGGTGGGGAGCCCAGGCTGAAGCTTTCTTT. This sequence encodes CAISESTGGWGAQAEAFF.

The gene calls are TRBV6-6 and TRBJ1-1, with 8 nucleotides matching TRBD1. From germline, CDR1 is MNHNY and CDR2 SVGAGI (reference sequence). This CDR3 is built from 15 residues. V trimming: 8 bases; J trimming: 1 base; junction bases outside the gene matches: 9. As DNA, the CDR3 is TGTGCCAGCGCAGACCGGGACAGGACGAACACTGAAGCTTTCTTT. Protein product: CASADRDRTNTEAFF.

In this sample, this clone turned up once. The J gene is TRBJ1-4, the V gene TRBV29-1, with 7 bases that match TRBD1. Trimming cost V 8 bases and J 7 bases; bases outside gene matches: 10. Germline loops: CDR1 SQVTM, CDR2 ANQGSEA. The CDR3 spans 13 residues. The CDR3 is CSSAEGAGEKLFF. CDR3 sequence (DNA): TGCAGCTCCGCGGAGGGGGCTGGTGAAAAACTGTTTTTT.

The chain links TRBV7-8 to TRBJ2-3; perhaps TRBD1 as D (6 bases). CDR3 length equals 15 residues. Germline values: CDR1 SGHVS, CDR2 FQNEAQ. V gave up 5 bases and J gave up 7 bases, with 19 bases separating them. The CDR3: CASSPYPDSGHTQYF. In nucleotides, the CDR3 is TGTGCCAGCAGCCCTTACCCGGACAGCGGACATACGCAGTATTTT.

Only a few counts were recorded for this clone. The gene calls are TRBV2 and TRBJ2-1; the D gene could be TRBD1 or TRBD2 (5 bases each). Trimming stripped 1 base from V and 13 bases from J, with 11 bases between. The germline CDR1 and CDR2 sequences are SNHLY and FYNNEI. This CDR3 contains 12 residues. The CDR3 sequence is CASSEGGRIQFF. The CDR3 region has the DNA TGTGCCAGCAGTGAAGGGGGACGTATACAGTTCTTC.

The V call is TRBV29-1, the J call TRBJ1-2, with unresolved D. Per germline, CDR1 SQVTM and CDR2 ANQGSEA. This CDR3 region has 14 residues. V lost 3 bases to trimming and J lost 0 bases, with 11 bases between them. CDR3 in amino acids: CSVEPSLSNYGYTF. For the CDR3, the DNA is TGCAGCGTTGAGCCCAGTCTTTCTAACTATGGCTACACCTTC.

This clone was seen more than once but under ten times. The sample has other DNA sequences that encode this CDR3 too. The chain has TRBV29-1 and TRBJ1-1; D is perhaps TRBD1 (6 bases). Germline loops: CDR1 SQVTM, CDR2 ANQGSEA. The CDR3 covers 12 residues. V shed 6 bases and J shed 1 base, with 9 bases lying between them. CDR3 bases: TGCAGCGTCCTGACAGGGAACACTGAAGCTTTCTTT. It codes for CSVLTGNTEAFF.

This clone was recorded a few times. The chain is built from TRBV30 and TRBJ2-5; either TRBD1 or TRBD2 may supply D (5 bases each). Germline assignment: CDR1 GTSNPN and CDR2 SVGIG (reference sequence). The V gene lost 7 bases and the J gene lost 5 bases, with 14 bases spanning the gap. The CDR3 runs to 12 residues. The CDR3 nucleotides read TGTGCCTCCCGGGACGAAAGGGAGACCCAGTACTTC. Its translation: CASRDERETQYF.

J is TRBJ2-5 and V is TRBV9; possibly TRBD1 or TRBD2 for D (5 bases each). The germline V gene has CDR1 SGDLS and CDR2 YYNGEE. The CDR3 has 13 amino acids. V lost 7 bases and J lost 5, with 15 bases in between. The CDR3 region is CASGATGVETQYF. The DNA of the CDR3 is TGTGCCAGCGGGGCGACCGGGGTTGAGACCCAGTACTTC. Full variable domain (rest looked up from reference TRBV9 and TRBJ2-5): DSGVTQTPKHLITATGQRVTLRCSPRSGDLSVYWYQQSLDQGLQFLIQYYNGEERAKGNILERFSAQQFPDLHSELNLSSLELGDSALYFCASGATGVETQYFGPGTRLLVL.

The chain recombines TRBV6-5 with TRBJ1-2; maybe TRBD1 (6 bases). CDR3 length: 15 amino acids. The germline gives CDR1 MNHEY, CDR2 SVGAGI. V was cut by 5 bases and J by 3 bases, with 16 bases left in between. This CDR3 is CASSKQGHRDYGYTF. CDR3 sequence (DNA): TGTGCCAGCAGTAAGCAGGGGCATCGCGACTATGGCTACACCTTC.